This T cell receptor beta chain appears in the sequencing data of a study of blood T cell repertoires in COVID-19. Across the whole study: The cDNA or gDNA used as material had been derived from T cells, B-cell-depleted T cells, or PBMCs.

Per the original data handling: Quantification of nucleated cells was approximated via reference gene primer amplification. Assay: immunoSEQ multiplex PCR; the TCRdb copy retains only in-frame clones and omits some. The D gene and trimming were derived from the DNA, and the V and J assignments and clone size from that table. The repertoire holds about 160,000 clones, with roughly 88% as singletons. The V gene lost 6 bases and the J gene lost 7 bases, with 15 bases spanning the gap. The CDR3 spans 13 residues. Germline CDR1 reads MNHEY; CDR2 reads SVGAGI. J is TRBJ1-1 and V is TRBV6-5; D is perhaps TRBD1 (5 bases). This clonotype was obtained from a woman of 80 years or more with active or convalescent COVID-19. Sample: peripheral blood. The CDR3 DNA sequence: TGTGCCAGCAGCCGGGGGGGAGGATTTGAAGCTTTCTTT. This gives the protein CASSRGGGFEAFF.